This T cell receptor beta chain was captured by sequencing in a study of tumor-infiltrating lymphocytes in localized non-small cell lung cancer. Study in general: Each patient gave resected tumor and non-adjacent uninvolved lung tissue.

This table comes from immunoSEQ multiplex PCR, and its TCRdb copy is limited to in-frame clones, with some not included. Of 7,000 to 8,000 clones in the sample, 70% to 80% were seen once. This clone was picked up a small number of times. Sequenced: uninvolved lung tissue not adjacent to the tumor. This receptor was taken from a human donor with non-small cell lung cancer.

The CDR3 nucleotides read TGTGCCAGCAGTTGGACCTGGACTAGGAAGAGAGAGCAGTACTTC. It specifies CASSWTWTRKREQYF. This chain links TRBV28 with TRBJ2-7; 7 bases are shared with TRBD2. The CDR3 loop spans 15 amino acids. The junction had 13 bases not matched to a gene; V was cut back by 4 bases and J by 7 bases. Looked up from germline, CDR1 is MDHEN and CDR2 is SYDVKM.